The source of this T cell receptor (beta chain) is a study of shared clonotypes between healthy human individuals. Remarks on this clone: The target antigen is unknown.

Under the authors' procedure: Because ImmunoSEQ provided only junction sequences with no quality scores, the filtering differed. Sequencing was performed with immunoSEQ multiplex PCR; in TCRdb, only in-frame clones are kept and a portion is missing. From that table come the V and J calls and clone size; the DNA was used to work out D and trimming. The sample carries under 2.5 million clones, about nine tenths recorded once. The CDR3 loop spans 17 amino acids. The study, taken as a whole, reports: Clonotypes that were shared across a handful of donors made up about 4.5% of naive CD4 clonotypes. Depth of sequencing was expected to influence donor clonotype sharing. When compared with the clonotypes that were shared by all four sorted-subset donors, the non-shared clonotypes turned out to have lower generation probabilities.

Source material: naive CD4+ T cells from PBMCs. The subset was: CD45RA+ positively selected. J is TRBJ2-7 and V is TRBV7-5; the table's D call of TRBD2 was not tested on the DNA. TRBV7-5 is a documented pseudogene. This clonotype was obtained from a young man in good health. Some clones in this sample may be carry-over from other donors' samples. The CDR3 reads CARNAILTPGETYEQYF. In DNA, the CDR3 is TGTGCCAGAAATGCCATCCTCACGCCTGGAGAAACCTACGAGCAGTACTTC.